This is a list of T cell receptor beta chains from one sample in a study of blood T cell repertoires in COVID-19. The assay was immunoSEQ multiplex PCR, and TCRdb's table has in-frame clones only and misses some. The table lists about 88,000 clones, 70% to 90% of them singletons. The sequenced sample was peripheral blood. These receptors all stem from a woman over 75 with acute or convalescent COVID-19. Both conserved end residues are part of each CDR3. D genes are given only for firm matches. Rows give clone size only sometimes, using once, few, many, or a class for an expanded clone.

J gene: TRBJ2-7; V gene: TRBV7-2; clone size: .; D gene: .; CDR3 protein: CASSLGAQLYEQYF; CDR3 DNA: TGTGCCAGCAGCTTAGGGGCCCAACTCTACGAGCAGTACTTC
J gene: TRBJ1-2; V gene: TRBV7-8; clone size: .; D gene: .; CDR3 protein: CASSSPTPGGYGYTF; CDR3 DNA: TGTGCCAGCAGCTCACCGACTCCCGGGGGCTATGGCTACACCTTC
J gene: TRBJ1-2; V gene: TRBV27; clone size: .; D gene: TRBD1; CDR3 protein: CASSLSSGQSFYYGYTF; CDR3 DNA: TGTGCCAGCAGTTTATCTTCGGGACAGAGTTTCTACTATGGCTACACCTTC
J gene: TRBJ2-2; V gene: TRBV4-1; clone size: .; D gene: TRBD2; CDR3 protein: CASSQDRAGANTGELFF; CDR3 DNA: TGCGCCAGCAGCCAAGATCGGGCGGGAGCGAACACCGGGGAGCTGTTTTTT
J gene: TRBJ1-2; V gene: TRBV28; clone size: .; D gene: .; CDR3 protein: CASSLSGYGYTF; CDR3 DNA: TGTGCCAGCAGTTTATCCGGTTATGGCTACACCTTC
J gene: TRBJ1-1; V gene: TRBV7-8; clone size: .; D gene: TRBD1; CDR3 protein: CASSTGGAGAFF; CDR3 DNA: TGTGCCAGCAGCACAGGGGGCGCTGGGGCTTTCTTT
J gene: TRBJ1-6; V gene: TRBV3-1/TRBV3-2; clone size: .; D gene: .; CDR3 protein: CASSQVSGFSPLHF; CDR3 DNA: TGTGCCAGCAGCCAAGTGTCGGGGTTTTCACCCCTCCACTTT
J gene: TRBJ1-1; V gene: TRBV4-3; clone size: .; D gene: .; CDR3 protein: CASSLYRTTEAFF; CDR3 DNA: TGCGCCAGCAGCCTATACAGGACCACTGAAGCTTTCTTT
J gene: TRBJ1-3; V gene: TRBV5-1; clone size: .; D gene: TRBD1; CDR3 protein: CASSRDSSGNTIYF; CDR3 DNA: TGCGCCAGCAGCCGGGACAGCTCTGGAAACACCATATATTTT
J gene: TRBJ1-2; V gene: TRBV6-5; clone size: .; D gene: TRBD1; CDR3 protein: CASSLGQGDYGYTF; CDR3 DNA: TGTGCCAGCAGCCTTGGACAGGGGGACTATGGCTACACCTTC
J gene: TRBJ2-5; V gene: TRBV9; clone size: .; D gene: .; CDR3 protein: CASSVGLAEETQYF; CDR3 DNA: TGTGCCAGCAGCGTAGGGTTAGCGGAAGAGACCCAGTACTTC
J gene: TRBJ2-3; V gene: TRBV9; clone size: .; D gene: .; CDR3 protein: CASSPLVGTDTQYF; CDR3 DNA: TGTGCCAGCAGCCCTCTAGTAGGAACAGATACGCAGTATTTT
J gene: TRBJ1-2; V gene: TRBV29-1; clone size: few; D gene: .; CDR3 protein: CSVMDTYGYTF; CDR3 DNA: TGCAGCGTCATGGACACCTATGGCTACACCTTC
J gene: TRBJ2-7; V gene: TRBV28; clone size: .; D gene: .; CDR3 protein: CASSLKHEQYF; CDR3 DNA: TGTGCCAGCAGTTTGAAGCACGAGCAGTACTTC
J gene: TRBJ2-7; V gene: TRBV29-1; clone size: .; D gene: .; CDR3 protein: CSVEDIEQYF; CDR3 DNA: TGCAGCGTTGAAGATATCGAGCAGTACTTC
J gene: TRBJ2-5; V gene: TRBV2; clone size: .; D gene: .; CDR3 protein: CASSPTGVETQYF; CDR3 DNA: TGTGCCAGCAGTCCTACAGGTGTAGAGACCCAGTACTTC
J gene: TRBJ1-1; V gene: TRBV5-5; clone size: .; D gene: .; CDR3 protein: CASSLEPGFDGEAFF; CDR3 DNA: TGTGCCAGCAGCTTGGAGCCCGGGTTTGACGGTGAAGCTTTCTTT
J gene: TRBJ2-7; V gene: TRBV7-6; clone size: few; D gene: .; CDR3 protein: CASSPPGGRKAHYEQYF; CDR3 DNA: TGTGCCAGCAGCCCACCCGGGGGTAGGAAGGCCCACTACGAGCAGTACTTC
J gene: TRBJ2-6; V gene: TRBV7-8; clone size: .; D gene: TRBD1; CDR3 protein: CASSSHGTAGANVLTF; CDR3 DNA: TGTGCCAGCAGCTCCCACGGGACAGCTGGGGCCAACGTCCTGACTTTC
J gene: TRBJ2-1; V gene: TRBV27; clone size: .; D gene: TRBD2; CDR3 protein: CASSKASGRNFNEQFF; CDR3 DNA: TGTGCCAGCAGTAAGGCTAGCGGGAGAAATTTCAATGAGCAGTTCTTC
J gene: TRBJ2-3; V gene: TRBV10-3; clone size: few; D gene: .; CDR3 protein: CAISESARASTDTQYF; CDR3 DNA: TGTGCCATCAGTGAGTCGGCCAGGGCTAGCACAGATACGCAGTATTTT
J gene: TRBJ2-7; V gene: TRBV25-1; clone size: few; D gene: .; CDR3 protein: CASRDHRRYEQYF; CDR3 DNA: TGTGCCAGCAGGGACCACAGGCGTTACGAGCAGTACTTC
J gene: TRBJ2-7; V gene: TRBV29-1; clone size: .; D gene: TRBD2; CDR3 protein: CSVGGGYYEQYF; CDR3 DNA: TGCAGCGTTGGGGGAGGGTATTACGAGCAGTACTTC
J gene: TRBJ2-5; V gene: TRBV5-4; clone size: .; D gene: .; CDR3 protein: CAEGAGGQETQYF; CDR3 DNA: TGTGCCGAGGGGGCGGGGGGACAAGAGACCCAGTACTTC
J gene: TRBJ2-7; V gene: TRBV3-1/TRBV3-2; clone size: .; D gene: TRBD2; CDR3 protein: CASRAGRASYYEQYF; CDR3 DNA: TGTGCCAGCCGCGCGGGGAGGGCGTCCTACTACGAGCAGTACTTC
J gene: TRBJ2-7; V gene: TRBV21-1; clone size: .; D gene: .; CDR3 protein: CASSKVPPSYEQYF; CDR3 DNA: TGTGCCAGCAGCAAAGTCCCTCCTTCCTACGAGCAGTACTTC
J gene: TRBJ2-1; V gene: TRBV24-1; clone size: .; D gene: .; CDR3 protein: CATSDGRRGSYNEQFF; CDR3 DNA: TGTGCCACCAGTGATGGAAGGCGAGGGTCCTACAATGAGCAGTTCTTC
J gene: TRBJ1-5; V gene: TRBV27; clone size: .; D gene: TRBD1; CDR3 protein: CASSLDRAKNQPQHF; CDR3 DNA: TGTGCCAGCAGTCTGGACAGGGCGAAAAATCAGCCCCAGCATTTT
J gene: TRBJ2-5; V gene: TRBV29-1; clone size: .; D gene: .; CDR3 protein: CSVGRETQYF; CDR3 DNA: TGCAGCGTGGGGAGAGAGACCCAGTACTTC
J gene: TRBJ2-4; V gene: TRBV27; clone size: .; D gene: .; CDR3 protein: CASSRPGAKNIQYF; CDR3 DNA: TGTGCCAGCAGCCGGCCAGGGGCCAAAAACATTCAGTACTTC
J gene: TRBJ1-2; V gene: TRBV29-1; clone size: .; D gene: .; CDR3 protein: CSVVGAYYGYTF; CDR3 DNA: TGCAGCGTTGTAGGGGCTTACTATGGCTACACCTTC
J gene: TRBJ1-2; V gene: TRBV5-4; clone size: .; D gene: TRBD1; CDR3 protein: CASSLGDRRGGYTF; CDR3 DNA: TGTGCCAGCAGCTTGGGGGACAGGAGGGGAGGCTACACCTTC
J gene: TRBJ1-1; V gene: TRBV5-1; clone size: few; D gene: .; CDR3 protein: CASIKEGNTEAFF; CDR3 DNA: TGCGCCAGCATAAAGGAGGGGAACACTGAAGCTTTCTTT
J gene: TRBJ2-1; V gene: TRBV25-1; clone size: .; D gene: TRBD2; CDR3 protein: CASSESGRGYNEQFF; CDR3 DNA: TGTGCCAGCAGTGAATCCGGGAGGGGATACAATGAGCAGTTCTTC
J gene: TRBJ1-5; V gene: TRBV24-1; clone size: .; D gene: .; CDR3 protein: CATSDGLSNQPQHF; CDR3 DNA: TGTGCCACCAGTGATGGGCTTAGCAATCAGCCCCAGCATTTT
J gene: TRBJ2-2; V gene: TRBV7-3; clone size: .; D gene: TRBD2; CDR3 protein: CASSLSGGPPNTGELFF; CDR3 DNA: TGTGCCAGCAGTCTTAGCGGGGGGCCTCCGAACACCGGGGAGCTGTTTTTT
J gene: TRBJ2-7; V gene: TRBV5-1; clone size: .; D gene: TRBD1; CDR3 protein: CASSSTSGTGVEQYF; CDR3 DNA: TGCGCCAGCAGTTCAACCTCCGGGACAGGGGTCGAGCAGTACTTC
J gene: TRBJ2-2; V gene: TRBV27; clone size: .; D gene: TRBD1; CDR3 protein: CASSRDRVGNGELFF; CDR3 DNA: TGTGCCAGCAGTCGGGACAGGGTTGGAAACGGGGAGCTGTTTTTT
J gene: TRBJ1-6; V gene: TRBV7-2; clone size: .; D gene: .; CDR3 protein: CASSLRANNSPLHF; CDR3 DNA: TGTGCCAGCAGCTTGAGGGCGAATAATTCACCCCTCCACTTT
J gene: TRBJ2-1; V gene: TRBV10-3; clone size: .; D gene: TRBD1; CDR3 protein: CATAGTGGGGRSYNEQFF; CDR3 DNA: TGTGCCACCGCCGGGACAGGGGGCGGGGGGCGCTCCTACAATGAGCAGTTCTTC
J gene: TRBJ1-2; V gene: TRBV29-1; clone size: .; D gene: .; CDR3 protein: CSVVAAGIYGYTF; CDR3 DNA: TGCAGCGTTGTTGCCGCGGGGATCTATGGCTACACCTTC
J gene: TRBJ2-3; V gene: TRBV29-1; clone size: .; D gene: .; CDR3 protein: CSAWGYSTDTQYF; CDR3 DNA: TGCAGCGCTTGGGGCTACAGCACAGATACGCAGTATTTT
J gene: TRBJ1-4; V gene: TRBV7-2; clone size: .; D gene: TRBD1; CDR3 protein: CASSLGSGTVEKLFF; CDR3 DNA: TGTGCCAGCAGCTTAGGCTCCGGGACAGTAGAAAAACTGTTTTTT
J gene: TRBJ2-2; V gene: TRBV6-5; clone size: .; D gene: .; CDR3 protein: CASSRDTGELFF; CDR3 DNA: TGTGCCAGCAGTCGAGACACCGGGGAGCTGTTTTTT
J gene: TRBJ2-1; V gene: TRBV11-2; clone size: once; D gene: TRBD1; CDR3 protein: CASSPGTGIWGEQFF; CDR3 DNA: TGTGCCAGCAGCCCTGGGACAGGGATTTGGGGTGAGCAGTTCTTC